This is a list of T cell receptor beta chains from one sample in a study of blood T cell repertoires in COVID-19. Sequencing was performed with immunoSEQ multiplex PCR; in TCRdb, only in-frame clones are kept and a portion is missing. The sample lists some 210,000 clones; around 90% were seen once. Sequencing was carried out using peripheral blood. All receptors derive from a young man with acute or convalescent COVID-19. Both conserved end residues are part of each CDR3. D genes are given only for firm matches. A row's size may be missing; if present it is once, few, many or a size class.

TGCAGCGTTGGGGGGACTAGCGGGCCTGCCTACGAGCAGTACTTC | CSVGGTSGPAYEQYF | TRBV29-1 | . | TRBD2 | TRBJ2-7
TGCGCCAGCAGCTTGCTCGGACCTAGCTCCATGAACACTGAAGCTTTCTTT | CASSLLGPSSMNTEAFF | TRBV5-1 | . | . | TRBJ1-1
TGTGCCAGCAGCATGGAGTCGGCAGATACGCAGTATTTT | CASSMESADTQYF | TRBV5-6 | . | . | TRBJ2-3
TGCAGCGTTCTAGGGAGTGGTACAGATACGCAGTATTTT | CSVLGSGTDTQYF | TRBV29-1 | . | . | TRBJ2-3
TGTGCCACCAGCAGAGAGTTAACAGCCAAGGAAGCTTTCTTT | CATSRELTAKEAFF | TRBV15 | few | . | TRBJ1-1
TGTGCCAGCAGTGATGCCGCGGGGTGGTACTATGGCTACACCTTC | CASSDAAGWYYGYTF | TRBV6-1 | . | . | TRBJ1-2
TGTGCCAGCAGCCGGACAGGGCGGGTTCCCAGTATTCAGTACTTC | CASSRTGRVPSIQYF | TRBV7-8 | . | TRBD1 | TRBJ2-4
TGTGCCAGCAGTTTCGCAGGGGGAGGCTATGGCTACACCTTC | CASSFAGGGYGYTF | TRBV28 | . | TRBD1 | TRBJ1-2
TGTGCCAGCTCACCATGGGACACCATTACCGAAGCTTTCTTT | CASSPWDTITEAFF | TRBV18 | once | . | TRBJ1-1
TGTGCCACGACAGAGATTTACAATGAGCAGTTCTTC | CATTEIYNEQFF | TRBV2 | . | . | TRBJ2-1
TGTGCCAGCAGTGAAGCACCGGGACTAGCACCCCACAATGAGCAGTTCTTC | CASSEAPGLAPHNEQFF | TRBV2 | . | TRBD2 | TRBJ2-1
TGTGCCAGCAGTCCCCGGTGGCAGGGAACAGATACGCAGTATTTT | CASSPRWQGTDTQYF | TRBV28 | . | . | TRBJ2-3
TGTGCCAGCTCACCATACAGGTACGAGCAGTACTTC | CASSPYRYEQYF | TRBV18 | . | . | TRBJ2-7
TGCAGTGCTAGTTATATAGGGACTAGCATCCACGAGCAGTACTTC | CSASYIGTSIHEQYF | TRBV20-1 | . | TRBD2 | TRBJ2-7
TGTGCCAGCAGCTGGGACAGGGGGCTAAAGGATCAGCCCCAGCATTTT | CASSWDRGLKDQPQHF | TRBV5-6 | . | TRBD1 | TRBJ1-5
TGTGCCAGCAGTACTAGCGGGAGCGATACGCAGTATTTT | CASSTSGSDTQYF | TRBV27 | . | TRBD2 | TRBJ2-3
TGTGCCAGCAGCTTCCAGTCCTACAATGAGCAGTTCTTC | CASSFQSYNEQFF | TRBV7-6 | few | . | TRBJ2-1
TGTGCCAGTAGTACCAGAGTGGACAGGGGGCCCTACGAGCAGTACTTC | CASSTRVDRGPYEQYF | TRBV19 | . | TRBD1 | TRBJ2-7
TGTGCCAGCAGCCCCGCGCGGGGAACTGGAAACACCATATATTTT | CASSPARGTGNTIYF | TRBV4-2 | once | . | TRBJ1-3
TGCGCCAGCGGCTCACAGGGGTACCTAGACTCTGGGGCCAACGTCCTGACTTTC | CASGSQGYLDSGANVLTF | TRBV5-1 | . | TRBD1 | TRBJ2-6
TGTGCCAGCAGTTTAACTAGGCCCGGGGAGCTGTTTTTT | CASSLTRPGELFF | TRBV12-3/TRBV12-4 | . | . | TRBJ2-2
TGTGCCAGCCAGCGGGAGACCCACTACGAGCAGTACTTC | CASQRETHYEQYF | TRBV6-5 | . | TRBD2 | TRBJ2-7
TGTGCCAGCAGTTATTCCGGACAGGGTAGCAATCAGCCCCAGCATTTT | CASSYSGQGSNQPQHF | TRBV6-5 | . | TRBD1 | TRBJ1-5
TGTGCCAGCAGTTACTCGGTCGGAGACTACTATGGCTACACCTTC | CASSYSVGDYYGYTF | TRBV6-5 | . | . | TRBJ1-2
TGTGCCAGCAGCTTTGTAGGAAGCGGGAGCGATGAGCAGTTCTTC | CASSFVGSGSDEQFF | TRBV7-3 | . | TRBD2 | TRBJ2-1
TGCGCCAGCAGCTTGATCGGCAGGGCCTCTGGGGCCAACGTCCTGACTTTC | CASSLIGRASGANVLTF | TRBV5-1 | . | . | TRBJ2-6
TGCGCCAGCAGCTTAGGCGGGAGGTCAAATGAGCAGTTCTTC | CASSLGGRSNEQFF | TRBV5-1 | . | TRBD2 | TRBJ2-1
TGTGCCAGCAGCCAAGACACATTTAGGGAGGAGTACAATGAGCAGTTCTTC | CASSQDTFREEYNEQFF | TRBV3-1/TRBV3-2 | once | . | TRBJ2-1
TGTGCCAGCAGTTCACTTATGAACACTGAAGCTTTCTTT | CASSSLMNTEAFF | TRBV6-5 | . | . | TRBJ1-1
TGTGCCAGCAGTTTACCGACAGGTATCAATCAGCCCCAGCATTTT | CASSLPTGINQPQHF | TRBV28 | . | . | TRBJ1-5
TGTGCCAGCAGTTTTCGGACAGGGGAAGAGACCCAGTACTTC | CASSFRTGEETQYF | TRBV25-1 | . | TRBD1 | TRBJ2-5
TGTGCCAGCCGAACAGGGGGCGCGGGTGAGCAGTACTTC | CASRTGGAGEQYF | TRBV27 | few | TRBD1 | TRBJ2-7
TGTGCCAGCAGGGGACACCTCTACGAGCAGTACTTC | CASRGHLYEQYF | TRBV6-5 | . | . | TRBJ2-7
TGTGCCACCCGGGACAGCGCCTTCTATGGCTACACCTTC | CATRDSAFYGYTF | TRBV6-5 | . | TRBD1 | TRBJ1-2